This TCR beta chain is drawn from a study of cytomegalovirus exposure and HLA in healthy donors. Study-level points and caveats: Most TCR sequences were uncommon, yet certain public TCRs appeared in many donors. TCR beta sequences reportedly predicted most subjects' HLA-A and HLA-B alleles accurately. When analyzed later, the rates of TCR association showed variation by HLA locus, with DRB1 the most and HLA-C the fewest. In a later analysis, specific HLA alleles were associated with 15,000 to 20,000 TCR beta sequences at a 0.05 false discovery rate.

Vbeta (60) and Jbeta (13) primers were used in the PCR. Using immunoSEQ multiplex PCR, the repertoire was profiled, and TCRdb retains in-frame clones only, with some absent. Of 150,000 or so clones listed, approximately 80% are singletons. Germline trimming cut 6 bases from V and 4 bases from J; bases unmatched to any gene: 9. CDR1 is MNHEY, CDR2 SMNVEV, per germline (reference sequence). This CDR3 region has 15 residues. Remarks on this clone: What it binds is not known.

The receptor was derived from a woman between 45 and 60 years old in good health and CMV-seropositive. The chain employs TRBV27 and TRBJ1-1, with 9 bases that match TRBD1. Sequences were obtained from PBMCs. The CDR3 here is CASSSNRGQGTEAFF. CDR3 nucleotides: TGTGCCAGCAGCTCGAACAGGGGGCAGGGCACTGAAGCTTTCTTT.